This is a list of T cell receptor beta chains from one sample in a study of blood T cell repertoires in COVID-19. This table comes from immunoSEQ multiplex PCR, and its TCRdb copy is limited to in-frame clones, with some not included. The sample holds 20,000 to 30,000 clones; roughly 85% are singletons and the top ten take roughly 22%. Sequencing was carried out using peripheral blood. These receptors were obtained from an older man in a cohort sampled during active COVID-19. Both conserved end residues are part of each CDR3. D genes are given only for firm matches. Only some rows state a clone size, as once, few, many or a class for expanded clones.

D	J	size	V	DNA	CDR3
TRBD1	TRBJ1-1	NA	TRBV13	TGTGCCAGCACAGTCAGGACAGGGCATACTGAAGCTTTCTTT	CASTVRTGHTEAFF
TRBD1	TRBJ2-7	once	TRBV4-1	TGCGCCAGCAGCCAAGTCCCAGGGGGCAACGAGCAGTACTTC	CASSQVPGGNEQYF
TRBD2	TRBJ2-1	NA	TRBV6-5	TGTGCCAGCAGTTACTCGGCTAGCGGGAGGTATGAGCAGTTCTTC	CASSYSASGRYEQFF
NA	TRBJ2-7	few	TRBV19	TGTGCCAGTGGGGAGCCGAACAGAGTCGAGCAGTACTTC	CASGEPNRVEQYF
TRBD2	TRBJ2-1	NA	TRBV20-1	TGCAGTGCTAGTGTAGGGGAGGGGACGTACAATGAGCAGTTCTTC	CSASVGEGTYNEQFF
TRBD1	TRBJ1-1	NA	TRBV6-5	TGTGCCAGCAGTTACTCCACAGGGGGCGAGACTGAAGCTTTCTTT	CASSYSTGGETEAFF
NA	TRBJ2-5	once	TRBV6-2/TRBV6-3	TGTGCCAGCAGTTCCCCTAGGAGCGGACAAGAGACCCAGTACTTC	CASSSPRSGQETQYF
NA	TRBJ1-3	NA	TRBV28	TGTGCCAGCAGCGTACGACTGAACTCTGGAAACACCATATATTTT	CASSVRLNSGNTIYF
NA	TRBJ2-1	NA	TRBV27	TGTGCCAGCAGTTCGGGGGGCCCCTACTACAATGAGCAGTTCTTC	CASSSGGPYYNEQFF
NA	TRBJ2-7	NA	TRBV4-3	TGCGCCAGCAGCCAAGTGGGTCAGACTTACGAGCAGTACTTC	CASSQVGQTYEQYF
NA	TRBJ1-5	once	TRBV18	TGTGCCAGCTCACCCGGAGGGAATAGCAATCAGCCCCAGCATTTT	CASSPGGNSNQPQHF
TRBD1	TRBJ2-7	NA	TRBV9	TGTGCCAGCAGTCGGGACAGGGGGCGCAACGAGCAGTACTTC	CASSRDRGRNEQYF
NA	TRBJ1-1	NA	TRBV18	TGTGCCAGCTCACCCACGGGAGGTGCTGAAGCTTTCTTT	CASSPTGGAEAFF
TRBD2	TRBJ2-1	once	TRBV18	TGTGCCAGCTCACCAGGGCCTAGCGGGAGTTGGTATGAGCAGTTCTTC	CASSPGPSGSWYEQFF
TRBD1	TRBJ1-4	once	TRBV7-2	TGTGCCAGCAGCTCACACAGGGGTGGGAATGAAAAACTGTTTTTT	CASSSHRGGNEKLFF
TRBD2	TRBJ2-1	NA	TRBV30	TGTGCCTGGAGGGGACTAGCGGGAGCGTACAATGAGCAGTTCTTC	CAWRGLAGAYNEQFF
NA	TRBJ1-6	NA	TRBV7-2	TGTGCCAGCAGCCCTAGGGGCGCTATTAATTCACCCCTCCACTTT	CASSPRGAINSPLHF
TRBD2	TRBJ2-1	few	TRBV4-3	TGCGCCAGCAGCCAAAAATCGACGGGAGGGTTGAATGAGCAGTTCTTC	CASSQKSTGGLNEQFF
TRBD1	TRBJ1-1	NA	TRBV2	TGTGCCAGCGGACAGGACAGGAACACTGAAGCTTTCTTT	CASGQDRNTEAFF
NA	TRBJ2-1	few	TRBV28	TGTGCCAGCAGTTTACTGTATGAGCAGTTCTTC	CASSLLYEQFF
TRBD1	TRBJ2-7	NA	TRBV6-6	TGTGCCAGCAGCCCACGGGACAGCTCCTACGAGCAGTACTTC	CASSPRDSSYEQYF
NA	TRBJ2-3	NA	TRBV7-2	TGTGCCAGCAGCCCTCCTCTCCTCCTAGCGAATACGCAGTATTTT	CASSPPLLLANTQYF
NA	TRBJ2-5	NA	TRBV24-1	TGTGCCACCAGTGCCCAGGGGACGTTAAAGACCCAGTACTTC	CATSAQGTLKTQYF
TRBD2	TRBJ2-7	NA	TRBV6-2/TRBV6-3	TGTGCCAGCAGTTACCCACCGGGAGGGAATTCCTACGAGCAGTACTTC	CASSYPPGGNSYEQYF
TRBD2	TRBJ2-2	NA	TRBV9	TGTGCCAGCAGCGCGGGGGGGCCTACCGGGGAGCTGTTTTTT	CASSAGGPTGELFF
TRBD1	TRBJ1-5	NA	TRBV6-6	TGTGCCAGCAGGTACCCCGGGACAGGGAATCAGCCCCAGCATTTT	CASRYPGTGNQPQHF
NA	TRBJ2-1	once	TRBV7-2	TGTGCCAGCAGGCAGGGGCTCTACAATGAGCAGTTCTTC	CASRQGLYNEQFF
TRBD1	TRBJ1-1	few	TRBV5-1	TGCGCCAGCAGCATCGGGACAGGGGGCGGACAAACTGAAGCTTTCTTT	CASSIGTGGGQTEAFF
TRBD2	TRBJ2-7	NA	TRBV11-2	TGTGCCAGCAGCTTAGCCGGGACTAGCGGCTACGAGCAGTACTTC	CASSLAGTSGYEQYF
NA	TRBJ2-7	NA	TRBV7-2	TGTGCCAGCAGCTTAGCTGGACAAACAGGGTCCTACGAGCAGTACTTC	CASSLAGQTGSYEQYF
TRBD1	TRBJ1-6	NA	TRBV6-1	TGTGCCAACAGTGATGCCGGCAGGGATCAGGGGGATTCACCCCTCCACTTT	CANSDAGRDQGDSPLHF
NA	TRBJ1-1	NA	TRBV28	TGTGCCAGCAGTTTTCGGCGGTTGAACACTGAAGCTTTCTTT	CASSFRRLNTEAFF
NA	TRBJ2-2	NA	TRBV11-2	TGTGCCAGCAGCACAGTCACCGGGGAGCTGTTTTTT	CASSTVTGELFF
TRBD1	TRBJ1-6	NA	TRBV2	TGTGCCAGCCGGACAGGGAACCTAAATTCACCCCTCCACTTT	CASRTGNLNSPLHF
TRBD2	TRBJ2-4	NA	TRBV2	TGTGCCAGCCGGGGGGGGACCCCGGTTGACATTCAGTACTTC	CASRGGTPVDIQYF
TRBD2	TRBJ2-2	NA	TRBV29-1	TGCAGCGTTGAAGATAGGGTACTAGCGAGAAACACCGGGGAGCTGTTTTTT	CSVEDRVLARNTGELFF
TRBD1	TRBJ1-1	NA	TRBV5-1	TGCGCCAGCAGCTGGACAGGGTCCAACACTGAAGCTTTCTTT	CASSWTGSNTEAFF
NA	TRBJ1-2	NA	TRBV28	TGTGCCAGCAGTGCACCCGACTCCGCTAACTATGGCTACACCTTC	CASSAPDSANYGYTF
NA	TRBJ2-5	NA	TRBV6-1	TGTGCCAGCAGTGAAGTATTTAGCGTTGGAGAGACCCAGTACTTC	CASSEVFSVGETQYF
NA	TRBJ1-3	NA	TRBV7-2	TGTGCCAGCAGCTTTGGGAGCTCTGGAAACACCATATATTTT	CASSFGSSGNTIYF
NA	TRBJ1-5	NA	TRBV24-1	TGTGCCACCAGTGATCCTCTTGGTCCGAGGAATCAGCCCCAGCATTTT	CATSDPLGPRNQPQHF